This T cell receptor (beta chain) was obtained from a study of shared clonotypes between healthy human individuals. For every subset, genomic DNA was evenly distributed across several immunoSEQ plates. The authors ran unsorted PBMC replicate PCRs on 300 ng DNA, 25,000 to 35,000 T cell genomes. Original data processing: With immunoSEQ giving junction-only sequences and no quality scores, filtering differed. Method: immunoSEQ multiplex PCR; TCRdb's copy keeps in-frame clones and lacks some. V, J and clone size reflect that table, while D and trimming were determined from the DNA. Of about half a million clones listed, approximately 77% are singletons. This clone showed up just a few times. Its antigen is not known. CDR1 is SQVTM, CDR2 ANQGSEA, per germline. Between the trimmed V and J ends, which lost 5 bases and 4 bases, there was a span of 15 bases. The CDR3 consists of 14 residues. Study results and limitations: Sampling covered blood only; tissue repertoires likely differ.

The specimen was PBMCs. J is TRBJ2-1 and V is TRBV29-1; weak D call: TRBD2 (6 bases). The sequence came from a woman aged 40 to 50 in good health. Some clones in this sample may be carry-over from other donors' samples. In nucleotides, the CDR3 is TGCAGCGTTCTGCGACTAGGCCTTTACAATGAGCAGTTCTTC. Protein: CSVLRLGLYNEQFF.